Presented here are 5 T cell receptor beta chains from one specimen sequenced in a study of blood T cell repertoires in COVID-19. Produced via immunoSEQ multiplex PCR; TCRdb's table is partial and in-frame only. This sample has fewer than 150,000 clones, with 85% to 90% found just once. Source material: peripheral blood. The receptors originated from a woman aged 40 to 50 with acute or convalescent COVID-19.

The rearrangement joins TRBV6-5 to TRBJ2-1, with 7 bases that match TRBD2. This CDR3 region has 15 residues. J was trimmed by 7 bases and V by 6 bases; bases with no gene match: 12. Germline V CDR1 and CDR2: MNHEY, SVGAGI. The CDR3 nucleotides are TGTGCCAGCAGACCCCCCGGACTAGTAGGAAATGAGCAGTTCTTC. This encodes CASRPPGLVGNEQFF.

This clone has a single count. The gene calls are TRBV7-9 and TRBJ1-1; perhaps TRBD1 as D (6 bases). This CDR3 is 14 amino acids long. Germline V lookup: CDR1 SEHNR, CDR2 FQNEAQ (reference sequence). V lost 2 bases, J lost 4 bases, and 11 bases lay in between. In DNA form, the CDR3 reads TGTGCCAGCAGCTTACAGGGGCAGAGCACTGAAGCTTTCTTT. Translated: CASSLQGQSTEAFF.

J is TRBJ1-2 and V is TRBV10-3, with TRBD1 matching 7 bases. Germline V gene lookup returns CDR1 ENHRY and CDR2 SYGVKD. This CDR3 region has 15 residues. Unmatched junction bases numbered 7, after V lost 2 bases and J lost 4 bases. CDR3 protein: CAISEMEGGGYGYTF. As DNA, the CDR3 is TGTGCCATCAGTGAGATGGAAGGGGGCGGCTATGGCTACACCTTC.

The chain is built from TRBV9 and TRBJ1-2, with TRBD1 as a possible D gene (5 bases). V shed 0 bases and J shed 6 bases, with 15 bases lying between them. The CDR3 consists of 15 residues. Germline V CDR1 and CDR2: SGDLS, YYNGEE. CDR3 protein: CASSVAGQGDDGYTF. CDR3 bases: TGTGCCAGCAGCGTAGCCGGGCAGGGCGACGATGGCTACACCTTC.

The rearrangement joins TRBV9 to TRBJ1-6; D ambiguous. Germline lookup yields CDR1 SGDLS and CDR2 YYNGEE. This CDR3 comprises 13 residues. V gave up 0 bases and J gave up 7 bases, with 5 bases separating them. In DNA form, the CDR3 reads TGTGCCAGCAGCGTAGTCCGGAATTCACCCCTCCACTTT. It codes for CASSVVRNSPLHF.